This T cell receptor beta chain is drawn from a study of PD-1 blockade in mismatch repair-deficient tumors. Study-level background: Patients had 12 to 13 mismatch repair-deficient cancer types and were previously treated and progressing.

Some clones are missing from TCRdb's copy, which holds only in-frame ones; the method was immunoSEQ multiplex PCR. The sample lists 65,000 to 80,000 clones, 60% to 80% occurring once. At least ten counts were recorded for this clone. Its antigen remains unidentified. Every patient had mismatch repair deficiency by PCR or immunohistochemistry. TCRs were sequenced from three patients responding to pembrolizumab. Study-level results: After pembrolizumab, tumor-resident clones rose rapidly, then generally contracted before radiologic responses.

V was cut by 5 bases and J by 6 bases, with 11 bases left in between. This CDR3 is 13 amino acids long. Germline-derived CDR1 and CDR2 are SNHLY and FYNNEI. The sample was peripheral blood, taken 2 weeks after starting pembrolizumab. This TCR was recovered from an adult with mismatch repair-deficient cancer. This chain uses TRBV2 with TRBJ1-5; no clear D. CDR3 nucleotides: TGTGCCAGCAGTCTAAGGAACCGTCAGCCCCAGCATTTT. Translation: CASSLRNRQPQHF.